The 26 T cell receptor beta chains listed next were all sequenced from one sample in a study of shared clonotypes between healthy human individuals. Profiling relied on immunoSEQ multiplex PCR, and the TCRdb table lists in-frame clones only, not all of them. The profile covers hundreds of thousands of clones, with roughly 78% appearing a single time and around 2% taken by the ten largest. Sequencing used memory CD4+ T cells sorted from blood. This sample's subset: CD45RA-negative fraction. These receptors were taken from a woman younger than 45 in good health.

In the case of this clone: The same CDR3 also results from other DNA sequences found in this sample. The chain links TRBV5-1 to TRBJ2-7, with 13 bases matching TRBD2. J was trimmed by 5 bases and V by 5 bases; bases with no gene match: 4. CDR1 is SGHRS and CDR2 is YFSETQ in the germline V gene. The CDR3 contains 14 residues. The CDR3 loop is CASSFGTSGNEQYF. The CDR3 DNA sequence: TGCGCCAGCAGTTTCGGGACTAGCGGGAACGAGCAGTACTTC.

The rearrangement joins TRBV23-1 to TRBJ2-2; weak D call: TRBD2 (5 bases). TRBV23-1 is assigned to the ORF class and has an uncertain function. V gave up 2 bases and J gave up 1 base, with 14 bases separating them. The CDR3 is 17 amino acids. The CDR3 spells CASSQVAPSRNTGELFF. The CDR3 DNA reads as TGCGCCAGCAGTCAAGTCGCGCCTAGCAGGAACACCGGGGAGCTGTTTTTT.

V and J are TRBV4-1 and TRBJ1-5, with D unclear. Germline values: CDR1 MGHRA, CDR2 YSYEKL. Trimming left V 0 bases short and J 10 bases short, with 13 bases between. The CDR3 contains 14 residues. CDR3 loop: CASSQDPPFPPQHF. The CDR3 DNA is TGCGCCAGCAGCCAAGATCCCCCGTTTCCCCCCCAGCATTTT.

This chain links TRBV28 with TRBJ1-2; D gene ambiguous. This CDR3 is built from 14 residues. The V gene's germline CDR1 is MDHEN and CDR2 SYDVKM. With 2 bases removed from V and 11 bases from J, the gap between germline ends came to 18 bases. The CDR3 DNA sequence: TGTGCCAGCAGTTTAGCAAGACGGAGCCACGGGTACACCTTC. This sequence encodes CASSLARRSHGYTF.

This chain uses TRBV10-2 with TRBJ2-3, with 7 bases that match TRBD1. Germline loops: CDR1 WSHSY, CDR2 SAAADI. The CDR3 totals 14 residues. V dropped 10 bases and J dropped 2; count of bases not matched to a gene: 9. Written as DNA, the CDR3 is TGCGCCACGACAAGGGGACAGACCACAGATACGCAGTATTTT. It yields the protein CATTRGQTTDTQYF.

V gene TRBV6-5 combines with J gene TRBJ1-1; D is undetermined. Germline lookup yields CDR1 MNHEY and CDR2 SVGAGI. The CDR3 length is 14 residues. V lost 8 bases to trimming and J lost 1 base, with 14 bases between them. In DNA, the CDR3 is TGTGCCAGCTGGCGGAACTACAGGAACACTGAAGCTTTCTTT. This sequence encodes CASWRNYRNTEAFF.

On this clone: Other DNA sequences in this sample translate to the same CDR3. The V call is TRBV30, the J call TRBJ1-5, with a tentative D call TRBD1 (5 bases). The CDR3 totals 13 residues. The ends were cut back, 0 bases at V and 4 bases at J, with 7 bases in the middle. Looked up from germline, CDR1 is GTSNPN and CDR2 is SVGIG (reference sequence). The DNA of the CDR3 is TGTGCCTGGAGTGTACGGGGGAATCAGCCCCAGCATTTT. It yields the protein CAWSVRGNQPQHF. Filled out from reference TRBV30 and TRBJ1-5, the complete variable domain reads SQTIHQWPATLVQPVGSPLSLECTVEGTSNPNLYWYRQAAGRGLQLLFYSVGIGQISSEVPQNLSASRPQDRQFILSSKKLLLSDSGFYLCAWSVRGNQPQHFGDGTRLSIL.

V usage is TRBV28 and J usage is TRBJ1-2; D is unresolved. Germline V gene lookup returns CDR1 MDHEN and CDR2 SYDVKM. V gave up 1 base and J gave up 0 bases, with 3 bases separating them. The length of the CDR3 is 13 residues. DNA of the CDR3: TGTGCCAGCAGTTTATTATCTAACTATGGCTACACCTTC. Encoded protein: CASSLLSNYGYTF.

The chain couples TRBV5-1 to TRBJ2-1; D gene ambiguous. CDR1 SGHRS and CDR2 YFSETQ come from the germline V gene. The CDR3 is made up of 17 amino acids. V was pared by 0 bases and J by 2 bases, with 15 bases between. The CDR3 protein is CASSLGPLETAYNEQFF. DNA of the CDR3: TGCGCCAGCAGCTTGGGCCCCCTAGAAACGGCCTACAATGAGCAGTTCTTC.

The chain joins TRBV28 to TRBJ2-1, with a possible D match to TRBD2 (5 bases). Germline V gene sequence: CDR1 MDHEN, CDR2 SYDVKM. The CDR3 has 15 amino acids. The germline V and J ends were trimmed by 4 bases and 2 bases, with 12 bases remaining between them. The CDR3 spells CASSWTGFTYNEQFF. The CDR3 DNA sequence: TGTGCCAGCAGTTGGACGGGATTCACCTACAATGAGCAGTTCTTC.

The chain carries TRBV7-9 and TRBJ1-2, with D uncertain. The CDR3 spans 16 residues. Trimming stripped 5 bases from V and 7 bases from J, with 23 bases between. Germline CDR1 is SEHNR and CDR2 is FQNEAQ (reference sequence). The CDR3 loop reads CASSPNFGRREAGYTF. The CDR3 nucleotides read TGTGCCAGCAGCCCGAATTTTGGTCGAAGGGAGGCTGGCTACACCTTC.

The chain has TRBV11-3 and TRBJ2-7; 11 nucleotides match TRBD1. The length of the CDR3 is 15 residues. V trimming: 2 bases; J trimming: 2 bases; junction bases outside the gene matches: 2. The germline gives CDR1 SGHNT, CDR2 YENEEA. In nucleotides, the CDR3 is TGTGCCAGCAGCTTAATGGGACAGGGGGCCTACGAGCAGTACTTC. Its translation is CASSLMGQGAYEQYF.

In its sample, this clone was seen a few times. J is TRBJ2-1 and V is TRBV4-1; 8 bases fit TRBD2. Germline CDR1 is MGHRA and CDR2 is YSYEKL. V was pared by 3 bases and J by 5 bases, with 12 bases of the junction left unmatched. The CDR3 contains 17 residues. The CDR3 DNA sequence: TGCGCCAGCAGCCATCCCGGGGGCGGGAGGAAACACAATGAGCAGTTCTTC. This encodes CASSHPGGGRKHNEQFF.

The rearrangement links TRBV15 to TRBJ1-5; TRBD1 agrees at 11 bases. Germline-derived CDR1 and CDR2 are LNHNV and YYDKDF (reference sequence). V shed 7 bases and J 0 bases; nucleotides not matched to a gene: 5. The CDR3 extends over 16 amino acids. CDR3 sequence: CATTRTGGHSNQPQHF. CDR3 nucleotide sequence: TGTGCCACCACCCGGACAGGGGGCCATAGCAATCAGCCCCAGCATTTT.

The rearrangement links TRBV7-9 to TRBJ2-6, with D maybe TRBD1 (7 bases). CDR1 and CDR2 from the germline V gene are SEHNR and FQNEAQ (reference sequence). This CDR3 is built from 17 residues. V shed 0 bases and J shed 2 bases, with 11 bases lying between them. In nucleotides, the CDR3 is TGTGCCAGCAGCTTAGCCAGGGGGGTGGCTGGGGCCAACGTCCTGACTTTC. Encoded protein: CASSLARGVAGANVLTF.

The V and J genes are TRBV28 and TRBJ2-7; the D is unclear. The V end was cut by 8 bases, the J end by 6 bases, with 11 bases between. The germline CDR1 and CDR2 sequences are MDHEN and SYDVKM. The CDR3 is 11 residues long. CDR3 sequence reads: CASRLGIEQYF. CDR3 DNA sequence: TGTGCCAGCCGACTGGGAATCGAGCAGTACTTC.

The chain couples TRBV7-2 to TRBJ1-1, with 7 bases identical to TRBD1. The CDR3 is 15 residues long. Germline trimming cut 5 bases from V and 1 base from J; bases unmatched to any gene: 7. From germline, CDR1 is SGHTA and CDR2 FQGNSA. The CDR3 loop reads CASSLTGQSNTEAFF. The CDR3 nucleotides read TGTGCCAGCAGCCTGACGGGACAGTCGAACACTGAAGCTTTCTTT.

This clone was detected ten times or more. This chain connects TRBV29-1 to TRBJ2-7; 9 bases are shared with TRBD1. Germline V gives CDR1 SQVTM, CDR2 ANQGSEA. With V trimmed by 4 bases and J by 6 bases, 13 bases remained unmatched. The CDR3 spans 15 residues. This chain's CDR3 is CSVGRTGADSREQYF. The CDR3 nucleotides are TGCAGCGTTGGACGGACAGGGGCTGATAGCCGCGAGCAGTACTTC.

The chain combines TRBV2 with TRBJ1-5, with 8 bases identical to TRBD1. Per germline, CDR1 SNHLY and CDR2 FYNNEI. J was trimmed by 2 bases and V by 6 bases; bases with no gene match: 9. The CDR3 runs to 16 residues. As DNA, the CDR3 is TGTGCCAGCAGCCAGCGGACAGGGCAAGGCAATCAGCCCCAGCATTTT. Protein: CASSQRTGQGNQPQHF.

The chain employs TRBV5-1 and TRBJ2-3; 10 positions agree with TRBD2. This CDR3 has 20 residues. Looked up from germline, CDR1 is SGHRS and CDR2 is YFSETQ. V dropped 4 bases and J dropped 2; count of bases not matched to a gene: 19. The CDR3 DNA is TGCGCCAGCAGCCGCCTTTCGTCTAGCGGGAGAGGGATGTTCACAGATACGCAGTATTTT. Amino acid sequence: CASSRLSSSGRGMFTDTQYF.

In DNA, the CDR3 is TGTGCCACTAGAGGGGGCCGGGCCGGGGAGCTGTTTTTT. Translating it yields CATRGGRAGELFF. The V call is TRBV19, the J call TRBJ2-2; 7 nucleotides align to TRBD1. The V gene's germline CDR1 is LNHDA and CDR2 SQIVND (reference sequence). The CDR3 length is 13 residues. Trimming removed 10 bases from V and 6 bases from J; junction bases left unmatched: 8.

This clone was counted only a few times. The chain combines TRBV28 with TRBJ1-1; TRBD1 matches at 10 bases. The CDR3 has 15 residues. V lost 10 bases to trimming and J lost 1 base; unmatched junction nucleotides: 9. Germline assignment: CDR1 MDHEN and CDR2 SYDVKM. The CDR3 DNA follows: TGTGCCACGGAACGACAGGGGGCGGGGAACACTGAAGCTTTCTTT. It translates to CATERQGAGNTEAFF.

This clone showed up just a few times. This chain uses TRBV19 with TRBJ2-7; 9 bases fit TRBD1. Trimming at V came to 5 bases and at J to 0 bases, leaving 5 bases not matched to a gene. The CDR3 is made up of 15 amino acids. The germline CDR1 and CDR2 sequences are LNHDA and SQIVND (reference sequence). CDR3: CASSPGQGLSYEQYF. The CDR3 DNA reads TGTGCCAGTAGTCCGGGACAGGGACTCTCCTACGAGCAGTACTTC.

In DNA, the CDR3 is TGTGCCAGCAGAAATCAGGGCAATTACTATGGCTACACCTTC. It yields the protein CASRNQGNYYGYTF. This chain uses TRBV27 with TRBJ1-2; possible D gene TRBD1, 5 bases. The CDR3 is made up of 14 amino acids. Germline-derived CDR1 and CDR2 are MNHEY and SMNVEV (reference sequence). Trimming took 6 bases from V and 3 from J, leaving 14 bases between them.

The V call is TRBV5-1, the J call TRBJ2-1, with a weak D call TRBD2 (5 bases). The CDR3 has 14 residues. Trimming took 0 bases from V and 8 from J, leaving 12 bases between them. Germline CDR1 reads SGHRS; CDR2 reads YFSETQ. CDR3 protein: CASSLAAGKDEQFF. The DNA for the CDR3 is TGCGCCAGCAGCTTGGCTGCGGGTAAGGATGAGCAGTTCTTC.

The chain has TRBV30 and TRBJ2-7, with TRBD1 identical over 8 bases. With V trimmed by 4 bases and J by 3 bases, 11 bases remained unmatched. CDR3 length equals 15 residues. Germline lookup yields CDR1 GTSNPN and CDR2 SVGIG (reference sequence). The CDR3 sequence is CAWIQDRGRNYEQYF. The CDR3 DNA follows: TGTGCCTGGATTCAAGACAGGGGCCGTAACTACGAGCAGTACTTC.